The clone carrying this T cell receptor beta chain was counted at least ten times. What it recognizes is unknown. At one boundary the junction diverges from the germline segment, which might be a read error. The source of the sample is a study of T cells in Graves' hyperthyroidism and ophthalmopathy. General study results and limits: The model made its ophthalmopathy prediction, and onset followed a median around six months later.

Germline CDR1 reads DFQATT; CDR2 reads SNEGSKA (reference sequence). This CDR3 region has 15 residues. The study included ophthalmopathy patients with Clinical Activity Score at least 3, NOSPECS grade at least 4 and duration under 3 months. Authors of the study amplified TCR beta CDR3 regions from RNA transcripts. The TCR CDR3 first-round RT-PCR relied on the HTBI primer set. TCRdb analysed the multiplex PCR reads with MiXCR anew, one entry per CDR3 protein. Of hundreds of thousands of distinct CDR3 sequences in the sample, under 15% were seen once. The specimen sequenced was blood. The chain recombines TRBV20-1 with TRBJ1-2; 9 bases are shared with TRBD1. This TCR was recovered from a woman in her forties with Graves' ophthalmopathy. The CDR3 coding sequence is TGCAGTGCTCGAGAGGGGGACAGGGTCATTTCTGGCTACACCTTC. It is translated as CSAREGDRVISGYTF.